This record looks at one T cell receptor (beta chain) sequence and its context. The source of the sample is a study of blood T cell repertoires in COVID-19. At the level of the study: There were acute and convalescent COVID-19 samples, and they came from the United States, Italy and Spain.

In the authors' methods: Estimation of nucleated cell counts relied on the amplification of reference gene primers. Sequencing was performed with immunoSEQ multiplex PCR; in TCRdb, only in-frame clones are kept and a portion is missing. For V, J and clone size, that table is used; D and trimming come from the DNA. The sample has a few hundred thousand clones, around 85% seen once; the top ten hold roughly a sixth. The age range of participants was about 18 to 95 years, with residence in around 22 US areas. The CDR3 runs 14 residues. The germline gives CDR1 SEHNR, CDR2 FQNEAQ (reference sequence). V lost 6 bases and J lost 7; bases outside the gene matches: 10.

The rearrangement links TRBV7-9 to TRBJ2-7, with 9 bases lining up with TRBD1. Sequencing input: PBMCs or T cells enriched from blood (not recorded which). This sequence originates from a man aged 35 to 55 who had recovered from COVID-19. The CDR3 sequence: CASRTGQGSGEQYF. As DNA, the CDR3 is TGTGCCAGCAGGACAGGACAGGGGTCGGGGGAGCAGTACTTC. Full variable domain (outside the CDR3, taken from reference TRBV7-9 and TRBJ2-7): DTGVSQNPRHKITKRGQNVTFRCDPISEHNRLYWYRQTLGQGPEFLTYFQNEAQLEKSRLLSDRFSAERPKGSFSTLEIQRTEQGDSAMYLCASRTGQGSGEQYFGPGTRLTVT.